The rows below give T cell receptor beta chains drawn from one sample of a study of cytomegalovirus exposure and HLA in healthy donors. Sequenced by immunoSEQ multiplex PCR; TCRdb stores in-frame clones only, minus some. The sample records about 200,000 clones, about 86% being singletons. Sequencing used PBMCs. The source is a woman in her 30s in good health and CMV-seronegative. CDR3s include the opening cysteine and the closing phenylalanine or tryptophan. A D gene is named only where the DNA matches it firmly. Only some rows state a clone size, as once, few, many or a class for expanded clones.

clone size: -
J gene: TRBJ1-6
CDR3 length: 17
V gene: TRBV21-1
D gene: -
CDR3 protein: CAGGTGGDLAPGSPLHF
CDR3 DNA: TGTGCCGGTGGGACAGGGGGAGATTTGGCCCCTGGTTCACCCCTCCACTTT

clone size: -
J gene: TRBJ1-4
CDR3 length: 14
V gene: TRBV9
D gene: -
CDR3 protein: CASSVGGRKEKLFF
CDR3 DNA: TGTGCCAGCAGCGTAGGAGGCAGAAAGGAAAAACTGTTTTTT

clone size: -
J gene: TRBJ2-2
CDR3 length: 16
V gene: TRBV11-3
D gene: -
CDR3 protein: CASSFTGQPNTGELFF
CDR3 DNA: TGTGCCAGCAGCTTCACCGGACAGCCGAACACCGGGGAGCTGTTTTTT

clone size: -
J gene: TRBJ2-2
CDR3 length: 16
V gene: TRBV28
D gene: TRBD2
CDR3 protein: CASSSSGGENTGELFF
CDR3 DNA: TGTGCCAGCAGTTCTAGCGGGGGGGAGAACACCGGGGAGCTGTTTTTT

clone size: -
J gene: TRBJ1-2
CDR3 length: 15
V gene: TRBV28
D gene: -
CDR3 protein: CASSLEEGTLGGYTF
CDR3 DNA: TGTGCCAGCAGTTTAGAGGAGGGGACCCTTGGTGGCTACACCTTC

clone size: -
J gene: TRBJ2-7
CDR3 length: 13
V gene: TRBV5-8
D gene: -
CDR3 protein: CASTTEAVHEQYF
CDR3 DNA: TGTGCCAGCACCACTGAAGCGGTCCACGAGCAGTACTTC

clone size: -
J gene: TRBJ2-7
CDR3 length: 13
V gene: TRBV6-1
D gene: -
CDR3 protein: CASSDSGLREQYF
CDR3 DNA: TGTGCCAGCAGTGACAGCGGTTTGCGTGAGCAGTACTTC

clone size: -
J gene: TRBJ1-4
CDR3 length: 14
V gene: TRBV5-1
D gene: -
CDR3 protein: CASSLRRGNEKLFF
CDR3 DNA: TGCGCCAGCAGCCTTAGACGGGGGAATGAAAAACTGTTTTTT

clone size: -
J gene: TRBJ2-1
CDR3 length: 16
V gene: TRBV7-9
D gene: TRBD2
CDR3 protein: CASSPTGTSSYNEQFF
CDR3 DNA: TGTGCCAGCAGCCCAACCGGGACTAGCTCCTACAATGAGCAGTTCTTC

clone size: -
J gene: TRBJ2-7
CDR3 length: 18
V gene: TRBV5-1
D gene: TRBD2
CDR3 protein: CASSLALVWRGANYEQYF
CDR3 DNA: TGCGCCAGCAGCTTGGCCTTGGTATGGCGGGGGGCGAACTACGAGCAGTACTTC

clone size: -
J gene: TRBJ2-5
CDR3 length: 12
V gene: TRBV5-1
D gene: TRBD1
CDR3 protein: CASGQAQETQYF
CDR3 DNA: TGCGCCTCCGGACAGGCACAAGAGACCCAGTACTTC

clone size: -
J gene: TRBJ2-7
CDR3 length: 15
V gene: TRBV5-8
D gene: -
CDR3 protein: CASSDDYTPVYEQYF
CDR3 DNA: TGTGCCAGCAGCGACGACTATACCCCCGTTTACGAGCAGTACTTC

clone size: -
J gene: TRBJ2-5
CDR3 length: 13
V gene: TRBV11-3
D gene: -
CDR3 protein: CASSQRYQETQYF
CDR3 DNA: TGTGCCAGCAGCCAACGGTACCAAGAGACCCAGTACTTC

clone size: once
J gene: TRBJ2-1
CDR3 length: 14
V gene: TRBV7-9
D gene: TRBD2
CDR3 protein: CASSPGLAANEQFF
CDR3 DNA: TGTGCCAGCAGCCCCGGACTAGCGGCCAATGAGCAGTTCTTC

clone size: few
J gene: TRBJ2-3
CDR3 length: 15
V gene: TRBV7-9
D gene: TRBD2
CDR3 protein: CASSSIRGRADTQYF
CDR3 DNA: TGTGCCAGCAGCTCTATAAGAGGGAGGGCAGATACGCAGTATTTT

clone size: -
J gene: TRBJ2-7
CDR3 length: 15
V gene: TRBV19
D gene: TRBD2
CDR3 protein: CASSAGLAGVGEQYF
CDR3 DNA: TGTGCCAGTAGCGCAGGACTAGCGGGAGTTGGGGAGCAGTACTTC

clone size: -
J gene: TRBJ1-2
CDR3 length: 15
V gene: TRBV6-1
D gene: -
CDR3 protein: CASSGREAGSYGYTF
CDR3 DNA: TGTGCCAGCAGTGGACGGGAAGCTGGTTCCTATGGCTACACCTTC

clone size: -
J gene: TRBJ2-3
CDR3 length: 17
V gene: TRBV2
D gene: TRBD2
CDR3 protein: CASRPLAGGPRTDTQYF
CDR3 DNA: TGTGCCAGCAGGCCTCTAGCGGGGGGGCCTCGGACAGATACGCAGTATTTT

clone size: -
J gene: TRBJ2-1
CDR3 length: 16
V gene: TRBV6-6
D gene: TRBD2
CDR3 protein: CASNRRTSGTYNEQFF
CDR3 DNA: TGTGCCAGCAACCGTAGGACTAGCGGGACTTACAATGAGCAGTTCTTC

clone size: few
J gene: TRBJ2-3
CDR3 length: 16
V gene: TRBV11-2
D gene: -
CDR3 protein: CASSLLQPLPTDTQYF
CDR3 DNA: TGTGCCAGCAGCTTGTTACAGCCTCTACCCACAGATACGCAGTATTTT

clone size: -
J gene: TRBJ2-5
CDR3 length: 13
V gene: TRBV5-4
D gene: -
CDR3 protein: CASSLYERSTQYF
CDR3 DNA: TGTGCCAGCAGCTTGTATGAGCGGTCGACCCAGTACTTC

clone size: once
J gene: TRBJ1-5
CDR3 length: 12
V gene: TRBV28
D gene: -
CDR3 protein: CASSYSNQPQHF
CDR3 DNA: TGTGCCAGCAGCTATAGCAATCAGCCCCAGCATTTT

clone size: once
J gene: TRBJ1-5
CDR3 length: 14
V gene: TRBV7-6
D gene: -
CDR3 protein: CASSLAGTSQPQHF
CDR3 DNA: TGTGCCAGCAGCTTAGCTGGGACTAGTCAGCCCCAGCATTTT

clone size: -
J gene: TRBJ2-5
CDR3 length: 14
V gene: TRBV29-1
D gene: TRBD1
CDR3 protein: CSVVGTGGIETQYF
CDR3 DNA: TGCAGCGTTGTAGGGACAGGGGGCATTGAGACCCAGTACTTC

clone size: once
J gene: TRBJ2-7
CDR3 length: 15
V gene: TRBV27
D gene: -
CDR3 protein: CASSPQGRRPYEQYF
CDR3 DNA: TGTGCCAGCAGTCCCCAGGGGCGGCGACCCTACGAGCAGTACTTC

clone size: -
J gene: TRBJ1-1
CDR3 length: 15
V gene: TRBV29-1
D gene: -
CDR3 protein: CSVAPRQTMNTEAFF
CDR3 DNA: TGCAGCGTCGCCCCCCGACAGACCATGAACACTGAAGCCTTCTTT

clone size: -
J gene: TRBJ2-7
CDR3 length: 13
V gene: TRBV11-3
D gene: TRBD1
CDR3 protein: CASSQGQLYEQYF
CDR3 DNA: TGTGCCAGCAGCCAGGGACAGCTCTACGAGCAGTACTTC

clone size: -
J gene: TRBJ1-5
CDR3 length: 15
V gene: TRBV7-6
D gene: TRBD1
CDR3 protein: CASSPGPGQNQPQHF
CDR3 DNA: TGTGCCAGCAGCCCCGGGCCGGGACAGAATCAGCCCCAGCATTTT

clone size: -
J gene: TRBJ2-5
CDR3 length: 14
V gene: TRBV7-2
D gene: TRBD2
CDR3 protein: CASSLRAGGETQYF
CDR3 DNA: TGTGCCAGCAGCTTACGAGCGGGGGGGGAGACCCAGTACTTC

clone size: -
J gene: TRBJ1-1
CDR3 length: 15
V gene: TRBV4-1
D gene: -
CDR3 protein: CASSQEDRWNTEAFF
CDR3 DNA: TGCGCCAGCAGCCAAGAGGACAGATGGAACACTGAAGCTTTCTTT

clone size: -
J gene: TRBJ2-1
CDR3 length: 15
V gene: TRBV6-1
D gene: TRBD1
CDR3 protein: CASSHDRGGLDEQFF
CDR3 DNA: TGTGCCAGCAGTCACGACAGGGGTGGGCTCGATGAGCAGTTCTTC

clone size: -
J gene: TRBJ1-2
CDR3 length: 16
V gene: TRBV28
D gene: TRBD1
CDR3 protein: CASSSPGTGGGYGYTF
CDR3 DNA: TGTGCCAGCAGTTCACCAGGGACAGGGGGCGGCTATGGCTACACCTTC

clone size: -
J gene: TRBJ2-3
CDR3 length: 15
V gene: TRBV5-4
D gene: TRBD2
CDR3 protein: CASSYRTRLSDTQYF
CDR3 DNA: TGTGCCAGCAGCTACAGGACTAGATTATCAGATACGCAGTATTTT

clone size: -
J gene: TRBJ2-1
CDR3 length: 15
V gene: TRBV11-2
D gene: -
CDR3 protein: CASSLVRTPHNEQFF
CDR3 DNA: TGTGCCAGCAGCTTAGTCCGGACACCCCACAATGAGCAGTTCTTC

clone size: -
J gene: TRBJ1-1
CDR3 length: 14
V gene: TRBV19
D gene: -
CDR3 protein: CASSSPSGRTEAFF
CDR3 DNA: TGTGCCAGTAGTTCTCCGAGTGGTCGCACTGAAGCTTTCTTT

clone size: -
J gene: TRBJ2-2
CDR3 length: 15
V gene: TRBV28
D gene: TRBD2
CDR3 protein: CASSLGTSDTGELFF
CDR3 DNA: TGTGCCAGCAGTCTCGGGACTAGCGACACCGGGGAGCTGTTTTTT

clone size: once
J gene: TRBJ1-2
CDR3 length: 14
V gene: TRBV6-1
D gene: -
CDR3 protein: CASSARQASYGYTF
CDR3 DNA: TGTGCCAGCAGTGCCCGACAGGCCAGCTATGGCTACACCTTC

clone size: -
J gene: TRBJ2-2
CDR3 length: 16
V gene: TRBV4-1
D gene: -
CDR3 protein: CASSQGELWEAGELFF
CDR3 DNA: TGCGCCAGCAGCCAAGGGGAGTTATGGGAGGCCGGGGAGCTGTTTTTT